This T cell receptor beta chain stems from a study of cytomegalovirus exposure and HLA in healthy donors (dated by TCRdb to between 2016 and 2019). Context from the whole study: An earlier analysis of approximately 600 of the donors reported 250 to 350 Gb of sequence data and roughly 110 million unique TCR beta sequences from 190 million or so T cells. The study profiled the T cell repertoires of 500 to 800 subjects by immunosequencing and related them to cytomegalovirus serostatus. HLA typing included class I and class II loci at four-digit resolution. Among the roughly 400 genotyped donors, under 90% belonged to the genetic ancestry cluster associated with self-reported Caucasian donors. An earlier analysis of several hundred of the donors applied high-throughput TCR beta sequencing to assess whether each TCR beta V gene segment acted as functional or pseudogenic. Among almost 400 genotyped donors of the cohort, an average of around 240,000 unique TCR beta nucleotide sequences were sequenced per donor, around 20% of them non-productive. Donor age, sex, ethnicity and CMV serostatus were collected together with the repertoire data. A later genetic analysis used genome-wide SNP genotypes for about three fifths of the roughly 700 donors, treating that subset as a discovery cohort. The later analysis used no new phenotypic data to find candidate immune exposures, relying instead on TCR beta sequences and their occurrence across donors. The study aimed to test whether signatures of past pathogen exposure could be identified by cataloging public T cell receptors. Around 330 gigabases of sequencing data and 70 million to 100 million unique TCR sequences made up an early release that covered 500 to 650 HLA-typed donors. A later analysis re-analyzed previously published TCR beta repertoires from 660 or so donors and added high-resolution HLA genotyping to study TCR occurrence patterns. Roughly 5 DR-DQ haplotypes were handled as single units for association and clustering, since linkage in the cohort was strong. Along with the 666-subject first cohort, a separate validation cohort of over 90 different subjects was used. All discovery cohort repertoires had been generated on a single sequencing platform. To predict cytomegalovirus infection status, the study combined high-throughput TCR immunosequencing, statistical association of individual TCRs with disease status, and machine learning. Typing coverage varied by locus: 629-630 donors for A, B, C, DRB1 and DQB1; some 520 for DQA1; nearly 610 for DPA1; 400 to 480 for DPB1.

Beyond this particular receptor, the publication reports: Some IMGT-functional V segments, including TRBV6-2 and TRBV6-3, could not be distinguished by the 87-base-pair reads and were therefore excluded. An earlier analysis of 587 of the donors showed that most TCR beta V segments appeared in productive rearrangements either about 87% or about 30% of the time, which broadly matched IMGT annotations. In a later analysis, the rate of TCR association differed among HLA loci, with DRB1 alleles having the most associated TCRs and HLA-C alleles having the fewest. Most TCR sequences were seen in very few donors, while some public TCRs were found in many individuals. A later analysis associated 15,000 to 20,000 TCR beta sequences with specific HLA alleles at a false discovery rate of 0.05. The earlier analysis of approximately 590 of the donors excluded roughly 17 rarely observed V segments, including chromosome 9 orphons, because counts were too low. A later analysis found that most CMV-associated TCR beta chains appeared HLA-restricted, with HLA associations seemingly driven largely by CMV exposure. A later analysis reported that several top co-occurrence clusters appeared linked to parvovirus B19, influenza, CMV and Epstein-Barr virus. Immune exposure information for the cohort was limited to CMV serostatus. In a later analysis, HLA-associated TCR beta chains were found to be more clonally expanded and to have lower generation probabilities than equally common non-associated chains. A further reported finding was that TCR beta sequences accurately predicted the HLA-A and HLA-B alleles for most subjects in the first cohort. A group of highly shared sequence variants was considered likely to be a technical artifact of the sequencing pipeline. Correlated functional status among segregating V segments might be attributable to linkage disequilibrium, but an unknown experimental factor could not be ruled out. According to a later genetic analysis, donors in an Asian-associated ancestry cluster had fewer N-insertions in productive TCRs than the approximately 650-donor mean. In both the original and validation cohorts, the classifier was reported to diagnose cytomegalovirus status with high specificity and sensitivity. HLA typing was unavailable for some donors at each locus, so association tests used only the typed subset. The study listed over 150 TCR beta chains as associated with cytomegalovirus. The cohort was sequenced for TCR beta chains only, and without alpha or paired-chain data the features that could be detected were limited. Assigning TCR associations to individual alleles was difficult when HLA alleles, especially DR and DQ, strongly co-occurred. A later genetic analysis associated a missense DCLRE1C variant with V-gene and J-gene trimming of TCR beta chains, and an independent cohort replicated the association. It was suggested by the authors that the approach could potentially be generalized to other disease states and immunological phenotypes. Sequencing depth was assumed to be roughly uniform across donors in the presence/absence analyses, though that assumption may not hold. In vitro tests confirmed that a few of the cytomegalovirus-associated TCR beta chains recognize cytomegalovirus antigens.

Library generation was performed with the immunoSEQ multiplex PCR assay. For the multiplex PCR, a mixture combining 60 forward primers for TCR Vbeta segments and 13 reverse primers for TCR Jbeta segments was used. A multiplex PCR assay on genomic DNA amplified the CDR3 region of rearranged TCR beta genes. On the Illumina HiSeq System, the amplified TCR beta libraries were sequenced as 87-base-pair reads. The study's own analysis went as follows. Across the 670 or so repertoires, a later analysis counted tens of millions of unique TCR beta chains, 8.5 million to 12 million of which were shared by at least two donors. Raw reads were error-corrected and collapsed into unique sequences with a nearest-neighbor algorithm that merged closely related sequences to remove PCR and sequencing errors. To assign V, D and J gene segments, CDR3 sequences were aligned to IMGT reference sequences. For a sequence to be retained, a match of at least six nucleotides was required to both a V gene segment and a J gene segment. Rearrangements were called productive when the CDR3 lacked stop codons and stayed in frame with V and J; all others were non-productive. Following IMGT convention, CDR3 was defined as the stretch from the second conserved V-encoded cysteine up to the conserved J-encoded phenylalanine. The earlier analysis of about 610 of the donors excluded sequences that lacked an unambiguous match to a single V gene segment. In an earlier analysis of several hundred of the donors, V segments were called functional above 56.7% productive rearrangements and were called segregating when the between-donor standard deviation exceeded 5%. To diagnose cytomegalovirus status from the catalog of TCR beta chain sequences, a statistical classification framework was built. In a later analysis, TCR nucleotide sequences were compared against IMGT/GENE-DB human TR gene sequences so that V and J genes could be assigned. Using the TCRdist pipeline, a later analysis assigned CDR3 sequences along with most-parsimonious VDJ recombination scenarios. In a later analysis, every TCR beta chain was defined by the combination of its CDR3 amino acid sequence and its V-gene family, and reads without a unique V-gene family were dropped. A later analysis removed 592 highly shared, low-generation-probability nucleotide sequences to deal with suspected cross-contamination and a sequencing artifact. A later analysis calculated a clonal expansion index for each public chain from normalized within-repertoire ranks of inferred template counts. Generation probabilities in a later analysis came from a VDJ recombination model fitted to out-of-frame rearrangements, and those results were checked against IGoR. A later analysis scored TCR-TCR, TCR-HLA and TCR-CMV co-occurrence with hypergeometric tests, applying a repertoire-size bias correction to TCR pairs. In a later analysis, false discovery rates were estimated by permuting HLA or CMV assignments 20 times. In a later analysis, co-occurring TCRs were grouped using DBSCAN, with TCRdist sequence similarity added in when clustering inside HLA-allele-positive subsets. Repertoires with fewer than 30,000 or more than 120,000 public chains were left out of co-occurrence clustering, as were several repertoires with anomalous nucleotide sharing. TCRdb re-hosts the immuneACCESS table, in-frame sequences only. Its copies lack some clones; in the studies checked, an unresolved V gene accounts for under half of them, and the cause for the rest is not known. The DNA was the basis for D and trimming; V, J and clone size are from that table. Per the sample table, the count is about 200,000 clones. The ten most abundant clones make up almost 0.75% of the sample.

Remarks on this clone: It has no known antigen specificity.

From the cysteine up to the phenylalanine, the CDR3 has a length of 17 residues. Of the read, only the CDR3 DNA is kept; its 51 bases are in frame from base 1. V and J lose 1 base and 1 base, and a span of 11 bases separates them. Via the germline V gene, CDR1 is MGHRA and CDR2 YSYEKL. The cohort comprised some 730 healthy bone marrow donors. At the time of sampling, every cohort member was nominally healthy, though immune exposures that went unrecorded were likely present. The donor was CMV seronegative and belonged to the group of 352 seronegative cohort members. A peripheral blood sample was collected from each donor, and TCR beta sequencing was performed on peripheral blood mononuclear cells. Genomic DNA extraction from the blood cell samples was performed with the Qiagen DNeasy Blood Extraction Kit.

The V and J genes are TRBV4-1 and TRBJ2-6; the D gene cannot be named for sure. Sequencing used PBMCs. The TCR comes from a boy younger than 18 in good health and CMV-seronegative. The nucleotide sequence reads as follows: TGCGCCAGCAGCCAAGGCGCCGCGCGGTCTGGGGCCAACGTCCTGACTTTC. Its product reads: CASSQGAARSGANVLTF.